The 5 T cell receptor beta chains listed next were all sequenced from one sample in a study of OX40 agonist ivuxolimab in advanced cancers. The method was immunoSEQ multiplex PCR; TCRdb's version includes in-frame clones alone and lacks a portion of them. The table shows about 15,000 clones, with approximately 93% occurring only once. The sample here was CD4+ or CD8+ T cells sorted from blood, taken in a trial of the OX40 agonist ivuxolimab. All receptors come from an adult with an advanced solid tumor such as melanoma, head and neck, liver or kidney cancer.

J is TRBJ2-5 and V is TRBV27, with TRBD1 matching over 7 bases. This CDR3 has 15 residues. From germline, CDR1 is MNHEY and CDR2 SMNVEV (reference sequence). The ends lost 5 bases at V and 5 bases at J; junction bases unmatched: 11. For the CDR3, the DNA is TGTGCCAGCAGTACCTGGACAGGTAGCCTGGAGACCCAGTACTTC. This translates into CASSTWTGSLETQYF.

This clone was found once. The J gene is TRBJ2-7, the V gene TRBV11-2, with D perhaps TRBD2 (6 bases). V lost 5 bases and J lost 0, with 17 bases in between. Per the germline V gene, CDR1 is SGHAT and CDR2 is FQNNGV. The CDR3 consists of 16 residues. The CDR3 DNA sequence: TGTGCCAGCAGCGACCGATCCGGGGACTTCTCCTACGAGCAGTACTTC. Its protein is CASSDRSGDFSYEQYF.

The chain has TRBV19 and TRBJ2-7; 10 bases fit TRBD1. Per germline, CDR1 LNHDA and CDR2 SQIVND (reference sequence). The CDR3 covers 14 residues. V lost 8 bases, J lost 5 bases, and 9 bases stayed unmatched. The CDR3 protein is CASETGTGVNEQYF. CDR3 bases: TGTGCCAGTGAAACCGGGACAGGGGTAAACGAGCAGTACTTC.

The CDR3: CASSLVGGSYNEQFF. CDR3 DNA sequence: TGTGCCAGCAGCTTAGTTGGGGGATCCTACAATGAGCAGTTCTTC. The rearrangement links TRBV11-2 to TRBJ2-1; D may correspond to TRBD1 or TRBD2 (5 bases each). Trimming removed 1 base from V and 1 base from J, with 8 bases in between. The CDR3 is made up of 15 amino acids. Germline values: CDR1 SGHAT, CDR2 FQNNGV.

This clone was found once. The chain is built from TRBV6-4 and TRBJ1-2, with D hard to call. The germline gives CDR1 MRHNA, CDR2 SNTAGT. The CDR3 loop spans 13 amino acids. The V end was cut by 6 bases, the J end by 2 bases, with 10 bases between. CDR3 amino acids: CASSKGENYGYTF. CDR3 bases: TGTGCCAGCAGCAAGGGTGAGAACTATGGCTACACCTTC.